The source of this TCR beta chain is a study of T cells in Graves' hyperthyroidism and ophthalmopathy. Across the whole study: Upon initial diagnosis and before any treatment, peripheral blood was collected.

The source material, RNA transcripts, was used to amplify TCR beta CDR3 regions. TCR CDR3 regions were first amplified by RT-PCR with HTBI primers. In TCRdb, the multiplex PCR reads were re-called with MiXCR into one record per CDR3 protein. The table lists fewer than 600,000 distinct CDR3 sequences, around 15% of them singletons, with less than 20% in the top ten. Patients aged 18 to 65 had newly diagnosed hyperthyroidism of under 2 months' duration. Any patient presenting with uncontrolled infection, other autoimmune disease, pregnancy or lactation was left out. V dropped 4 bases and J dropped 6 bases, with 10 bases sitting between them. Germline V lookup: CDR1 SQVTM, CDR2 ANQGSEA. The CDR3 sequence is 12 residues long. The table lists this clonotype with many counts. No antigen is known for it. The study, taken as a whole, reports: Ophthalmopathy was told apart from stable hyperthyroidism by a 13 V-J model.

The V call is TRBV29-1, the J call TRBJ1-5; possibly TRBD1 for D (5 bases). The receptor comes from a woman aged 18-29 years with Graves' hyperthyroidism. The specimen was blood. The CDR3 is CSVGGEGQPQHF. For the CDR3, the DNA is TGCAGCGTTGGAGGGGAGGGTCAGCCCCAGCATTTT.